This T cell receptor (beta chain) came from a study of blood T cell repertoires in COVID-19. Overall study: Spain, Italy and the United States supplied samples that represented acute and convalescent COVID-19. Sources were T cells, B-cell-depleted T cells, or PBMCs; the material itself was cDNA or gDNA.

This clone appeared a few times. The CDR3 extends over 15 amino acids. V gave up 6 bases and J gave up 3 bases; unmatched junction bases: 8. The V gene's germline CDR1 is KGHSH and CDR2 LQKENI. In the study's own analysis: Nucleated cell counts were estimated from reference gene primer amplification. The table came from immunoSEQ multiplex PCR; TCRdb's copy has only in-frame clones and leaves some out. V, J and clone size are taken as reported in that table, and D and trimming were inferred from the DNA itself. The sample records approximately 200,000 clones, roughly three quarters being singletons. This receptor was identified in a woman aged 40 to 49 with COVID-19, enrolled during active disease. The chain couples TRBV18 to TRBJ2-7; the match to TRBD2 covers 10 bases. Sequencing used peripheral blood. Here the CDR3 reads CASSTRTSGIYEQYF. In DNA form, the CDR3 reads TGTGCCAGCTCTACCCGGACTAGCGGAATCTACGAGCAGTACTTC. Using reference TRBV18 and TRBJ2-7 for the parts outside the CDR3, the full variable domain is NAGVMQNPRHLVRRRGQEARLRCSPMKGHSHVYWYRQLPEEGLKFMVYLQKENIIDESGMPKERFSAEFPKEGPSILRIQQVVRGDSAAYFCASSTRTSGIYEQYFGPGTRLTVT.